A single sample gave rise to the 26 T cell receptor beta chains below, sequenced in a study of CD4 T cells in relation to SARS-CoV-2 and coronaviruses. No antigen is known for these receptors. The unexposed donors gave CD4+ T cells in about 2011-2019, prior to COVID-19. CD4+ T cells were isolated from the cells after about 11 days of culture. This table comes from immunoSEQ multiplex PCR, and its TCRdb copy is limited to in-frame clones, with some not included. Here the sample spans approximately 16,000 clones, approximately 73% being singletons. Sequencing input: CD4+ T cells from PBMCs, cultured in vitro. These TCRs come from a human donor in good health.

V is TRBV5-4 and J is TRBJ2-2, with D uncertain. V was clipped by 0 bases and J by 3 bases, with 9 bases between them. The CDR3 extends over 15 amino acids. CDR1 is SGHNT and CDR2 is YYREEE in the germline V gene (reference sequence). CDR3 amino acids: CASSLGGKDTGELFF. The CDR3 bases are TGTGCCAGCAGCTTGGGCGGAAAAGACACCGGGGAGCTGTTTTTT.

In DNA form, the CDR3 reads TGTGCCATCACAGCGTTAAACAATGAGCAGTTCTTC. As protein: CAITALNNEQFF. The V call is TRBV10-3, the J call TRBJ2-1; D remains unclear. Trimming took off 7 bases at V and 5 bases at J, with 9 bases between the two ends. The V gene's germline CDR1 is ENHRY and CDR2 SYGVKD. The CDR3 has 12 amino acids.

The chain joins TRBV3-1 (or the pseudogene TRBV3-2) to TRBJ2-1; 12 nucleotides line up with TRBD2. Germline lookup yields CDR1 LGHDT and CDR2 YNNKEL (reference sequence). V dropped 2 bases and J dropped 4; count of bases not matched to a gene: 6. The CDR3 contains 17 residues. Here the CDR3 reads CASSQQLAGGFYNEQFF. The CDR3 DNA is TGTGCCAGCAGCCAACAACTAGCGGGAGGATTTTACAATGAGCAGTTCTTC.

J is TRBJ1-5 and V is TRBV11-2, with TRBD1 as a possible D gene (5 bases). Trimming stripped 8 bases from V and 5 bases from J, with 10 bases between. CDR1 and CDR2 (germline): SGHAT, FQNNGV. This CDR3 has 12 residues. CDR3 residues: CASGASDQPQHF. The CDR3 coding sequence is TGTGCCAGCGGGGCGTCGGATCAGCCCCAGCATTTT.

The chain employs TRBV7-9 and TRBJ2-2, with a possible D match to TRBD2 (6 bases). Looked up from germline, CDR1 is SEHNR and CDR2 is FQNEAQ (reference sequence). CDR3 size: 15 residues. V was clipped by 6 bases and J by 7 bases, with 18 bases between them. This chain's CDR3 is CASSLGGGHGGELFF. Written as DNA, the CDR3 is TGTGCCAGCAGTTTGGGAGGCGGGCATGGCGGGGAGCTGTTTTTT.

The chain couples TRBV7-9 to TRBJ2-2; perhaps D is TRBD1 or TRBD2 (5 bases each). Looked up from germline, CDR1 is SEHNR and CDR2 is FQNEAQ (reference sequence). CDR3 length: 14 amino acids. Deletions cut 3 bases from V and 6 bases from J, with 11 bases between. Written as DNA, the CDR3 is TGTGCCAGCAGCTTGCAGGGAGAGGCCGGGGAGCTGTTTTTT. Amino acid sequence: CASSLQGEAGELFF. The full variable domain, rest sourced from reference TRBV7-9 and TRBJ2-2, is DTGVSQNPRHKITKRGQNVTFRCDPISEHNRLYWYRQTLGQGPEFLTYFQNEAQLEKSRLLSDRFSAERPKGSFSTLEIQRTEQGDSAMYLCASSLQGEAGELFFGEGSRLTVL.

This clone was recorded a few times. This chain links TRBV15 with TRBJ2-7; 8 bases map to TRBD2. Germline values: CDR1 LNHNV, CDR2 YYDKDF (reference sequence). CDR3 length equals 16 residues. J was trimmed by 3 bases and V by 0 bases; bases with no gene match: 7. CDR3 coding DNA: TGTGCCACCAGCAGAGATCTTGCTAGCGGGTACTACGAGCAGTACTTC. Protein: CATSRDLASGYYEQYF. The whole variable domain, remainder taken from reference TRBV15 and TRBJ2-7, is DAMVIQNPRYQVTQFGKPVTLSCSQTLNHNVMYWYQQKSSQAPKLLFHYYDKDFNNEADTPDNFQSRRPNTSFCFLDIRSPGLGDTAMYLCATSRDLASGYYEQYFGPGTRLTVT.

This rearrangement joins TRBV4-1 to TRBJ1-2; D remains unclear. CDR1 is MGHRA, CDR2 YSYEKL, per germline. The CDR3 loop spans 12 amino acids. Deletions cut 0 bases from V and 7 bases from J, with 6 bases between. DNA of the CDR3: TGCGCCAGCAGCCAAGATCACAGTGGCTACACCTTC. This codes for CASSQDHSGYTF.

V is TRBV5-1 and J is TRBJ1-5; possible D gene TRBD1, 6 bases. Germline V gene sequence: CDR1 SGHRS, CDR2 YFSETQ. The V end lost 0 bases, the J end lost 4 bases, and 11 bases lay between the germline ends. The length of the CDR3 is 15 residues. CDR3 sequence reads: CASSLDRASNQPQHF. Here the CDR3 DNA reads TGCGCCAGCAGCTTGGACAGGGCATCGAATCAGCCCCAGCATTTT.

The rearrangement links TRBV7-3 to TRBJ2-3, with a possible D match to TRBD1 (6 bases). V was cut by 5 bases and J by 6 bases, with 12 bases left in between. The CDR3 is 13 amino acids. The germline gives CDR1 SGHTA, CDR2 FQGTGA. The CDR3 sequence: CASSQGGRDTQYF. As DNA, the CDR3 is TGTGCCAGCAGCCAAGGGGGTAGGGATACGCAGTATTTT.

This clone was recorded only once. This sequence joins TRBV7-3 and TRBJ2-1; 15 nucleotides agree with TRBD2. Per the germline V gene, CDR1 is SGHTA and CDR2 is FQGTGA. V shed 2 bases and J 7 bases; nucleotides not matched to a gene: 12. The CDR3 has 19 residues. CDR3 in amino acids: CASSLYGTSGRTRENEQFF. The CDR3 region has the DNA TGTGCCAGCAGCTTATACGGGACTAGCGGGAGGACTAGGGAGAATGAGCAGTTCTTC.

This chain links TRBV19 with TRBJ2-1; D not certain. Trimming shortened V by 0 bases and J by 11 bases, and 14 bases separated the two germline ends. CDR1 is LNHDA, CDR2 SQIVND, per germline (reference sequence). The CDR3 covers 14 residues. The CDR3: CASSIELLPDKQFF. The CDR3, as DNA: TGTGCCAGTAGTATAGAATTGCTTCCCGATAAGCAGTTCTTC.

The gene calls are TRBV2 and TRBJ1-6; no clear D gene. The germline V gene encodes CDR1 SNHLY and CDR2 FYNNEI. The CDR3 contains 11 residues. Trimming cost V 7 bases and J 7 bases, with 5 bases left between them. The CDR3 region is CASKGNSPLHF. CDR3 DNA: TGTGCCAGCAAAGGGAATTCACCCCTCCACTTT.

The chain employs TRBV7-2 and TRBJ2-7; 12 positions agree with TRBD2. The length of the CDR3 is 16 residues. Germline V gives CDR1 SGHTA, CDR2 FQGNSA. Losses at the gene ends were 5 bases for V and 6 bases for J; bases not matched to a gene: 11. CDR3 bases: TGTGCCAGCAGCACCCCCAGACTAGCGGGAGTGCGCGAGCAGTACTTC. It specifies CASSTPRLAGVREQYF.

J is TRBJ2-2 and V is TRBV6-5; TRBD1 matches 9 bases. V shed 6 bases and J 1 base; nucleotides not matched to a gene: 3. The CDR3 is 15 amino acids. Per germline, CDR1 MNHEY and CDR2 SVGAGI. This CDR3 reads CASSSGQGNTGELFF. The DNA of the CDR3 is TGTGCCAGCAGCTCGGGACAGGGGAACACCGGGGAGCTGTTTTTT.

V and J are TRBV6-5 and TRBJ2-3; no firm D call. Germline V lookup: CDR1 MNHEY, CDR2 SVGAGI. Deletions cut 8 bases from V and 1 base from J, with 10 bases between. The CDR3 is made up of 13 amino acids. CDR3 region: CASGLVRTDTQYF. DNA for the CDR3: TGTGCCAGCGGATTGGTCCGCACAGATACGCAGTATTTT.

The rearrangement uses TRBV5-1 and TRBJ1-1; 7 bases map to TRBD1. The germline CDR1 and CDR2 sequences are SGHRS and YFSETQ. Unmatched junction bases numbered 11, after V lost 4 bases and J lost 8 bases. This CDR3 region has 14 residues. The CDR3: CASSIDRARGEAFF. The DNA for the CDR3 is TGCGCCAGCAGCATAGACAGGGCCCGAGGAGAAGCTTTCTTT.

The CDR3 region is CASRDRPNTEAFF. DNA of the CDR3: TGTGCCAGCAGGGACAGACCGAACACTGAAGCTTTCTTT. V gene TRBV6-4 combines with J gene TRBJ1-1; D is perhaps TRBD1 (6 bases). This CDR3 comprises 13 residues. V dropped 6 bases and J dropped 1 base, with 9 bases sitting between them. Germline V gene data show CDR1 as MRHNA and CDR2 as SNTAGT.

The sample holds a few counts of this clone. V is TRBV27 and J is TRBJ1-5; D is unclear. The V end lost 2 bases, the J end lost 0 bases, and 11 bases lay between the germline ends. This CDR3 region has 16 residues. Germline CDR1 and CDR2: MNHEY and SMNVEV (reference sequence). CDR3 in amino acids: CASSLAGPYSNQPQHF. In DNA form, the CDR3 reads TGTGCCAGCAGTTTAGCAGGACCGTATAGCAATCAGCCCCAGCATTTT.

This rearrangement joins TRBV7-8 to TRBJ2-7; 8 bases match TRBD2. Unmatched junction bases numbered 8, after V lost 1 base and J lost 3 bases. Germline V gene sequence: CDR1 SGHVS, CDR2 FQNEAQ. This CDR3 contains 16 residues. CDR3 in DNA: TGTGCCAGCAGCTTAGTTTCGGGAGGGCCTGTCTACGAGCAGTACTTC. This gives the protein CASSLVSGGPVYEQYF.

This rearrangement joins TRBV19 to TRBJ2-2; unclear D gene. V was pared by 7 bases and J by 6 bases, with 9 bases between. Germline V gives CDR1 LNHDA, CDR2 SQIVND (reference sequence). This CDR3 region has 12 residues. CDR3 loop: CASTSLAGELFF. DNA of the CDR3: TGTGCCAGTACCTCCCTTGCCGGGGAGCTGTTTTTT.

The chain links TRBV27 to TRBJ2-2; D ambiguous. This CDR3 region has 16 residues. CDR1 and CDR2 (germline): MNHEY, SMNVEV (reference sequence). The V end lost 2 bases, the J end lost 0 bases, and 10 bases lay between the germline ends. The CDR3 DNA follows: TGTGCCAGCAGTTTAAGGTCCGACCCGAACACCGGGGAGCTGTTTTTT. Amino acid sequence: CASSLRSDPNTGELFF.

The chain carries TRBV6-5 and TRBJ2-1; TRBD2 is a possible D gene (6 bases). Germline lookup yields CDR1 MNHEY and CDR2 SVGAGI. The CDR3 is made up of 15 amino acids. V lost 6 bases and J lost 6, with 18 bases in between. Here the CDR3 reads CASRPRELPLNEQFF. In nucleotides, the CDR3 is TGTGCCAGCAGACCCCGGGAGCTACCCCTCAATGAGCAGTTCTTC.

This clone is categorized as medium-sized (0.01 to 0.1%). The V and J genes are TRBV4-1 and TRBJ2-1; D is perhaps TRBD2 (5 bases). Germline V CDR1 and CDR2: MGHRA, YSYEKL. V was clipped by 0 bases and J by 10 bases, with 10 bases between them. This CDR3 has 13 amino acids. DNA for the CDR3: TGCGCCAGCAGCCAAGATTTTTGGGAGGAGCAGTTCTTC. Protein: CASSQDFWEEQFF.

V and J are TRBV28 and TRBJ1-3; D gene ambiguous. This CDR3 comprises 16 residues. V lost 4 bases and J 0 bases, leaving 13 bases between the germline ends. Germline V lookup: CDR1 MDHEN, CDR2 SYDVKM. CDR3 DNA sequence: TGTGCCAGCAGTTCTGGGCAAGGAGGCTCTGGAAACACCATATATTTT. This translates into CASSSGQGGSGNTIYF.

The V call is TRBV4-2, the J call TRBJ1-3; perhaps TRBD1 as D (5 bases). This CDR3 is 16 amino acids long. V was pared by 5 bases and J by 5 bases, with 19 bases between. Germline V gene data show CDR1 as LGHNA and CDR2 as YNFKEQ. The CDR3 bases are TGTGCCAGCAGCGGGGGTGTTGGGGACCAAAGAAACACCATATATTTT. Protein sequence: CASSGGVGDQRNTIYF.